Described below is a single T cell receptor beta chain sequence and its context. CDR1 is MGHRA and CDR2 is YSYEKL in the germline V gene. CDR3 length equals 15 residues. V was pared by 2 bases and J by 2 bases, with 12 bases between. The source of the sample is a study of T cell responses to AZD1222 COVID-19 vaccine. This table comes from immunoSEQ multiplex PCR, and its TCRdb copy is limited to in-frame clones, with some not included. This table holds 90,000 to 130,000 clones, 92% found once. Sequencing was performed on peripheral blood, taken on day 0 of AZD1222 vaccination. The TCR originated in an adult in good health. The chain joins TRBV4-1 to TRBJ1-2; D remains unclear. DNA for the CDR3: TGCGCCAGCAGCCAACCCCTGGGTCCGAACTATGGCTACACCTTC. Its translation: CASSQPLGPNYGYTF.